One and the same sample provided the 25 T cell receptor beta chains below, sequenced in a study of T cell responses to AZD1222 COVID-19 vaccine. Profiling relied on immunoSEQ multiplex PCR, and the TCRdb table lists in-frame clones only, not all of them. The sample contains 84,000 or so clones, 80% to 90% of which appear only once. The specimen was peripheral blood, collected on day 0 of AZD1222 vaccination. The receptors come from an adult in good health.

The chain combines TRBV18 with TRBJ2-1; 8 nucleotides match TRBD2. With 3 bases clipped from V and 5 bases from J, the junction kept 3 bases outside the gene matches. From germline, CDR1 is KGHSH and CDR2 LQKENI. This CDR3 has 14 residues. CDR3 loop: CASSPTGGHNEQFF. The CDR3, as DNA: TGTGCCAGCTCACCGACGGGAGGGCACAATGAGCAGTTCTTC.

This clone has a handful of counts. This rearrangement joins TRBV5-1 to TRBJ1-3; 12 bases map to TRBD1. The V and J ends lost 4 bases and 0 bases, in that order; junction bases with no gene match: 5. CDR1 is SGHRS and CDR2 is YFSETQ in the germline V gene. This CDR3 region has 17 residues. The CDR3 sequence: CASSGDRGLSSGNTIYF. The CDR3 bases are TGCGCCAGCAGCGGGGACAGGGGGCTAAGCTCTGGAAACACCATATATTTT.

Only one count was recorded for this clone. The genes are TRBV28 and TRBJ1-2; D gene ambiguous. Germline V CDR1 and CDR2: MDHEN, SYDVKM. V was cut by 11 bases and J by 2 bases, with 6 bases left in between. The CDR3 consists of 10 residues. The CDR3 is CAVENYGYTF. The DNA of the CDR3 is TGTGCCGTCGAAAACTATGGCTACACCTTC.

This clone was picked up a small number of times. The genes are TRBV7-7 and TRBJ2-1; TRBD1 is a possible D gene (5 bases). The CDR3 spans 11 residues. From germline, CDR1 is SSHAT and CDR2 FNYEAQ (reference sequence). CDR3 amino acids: CASSQGDEQFF. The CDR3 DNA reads TGTGCTAGCTCCCAGGGTGATGAGCAGTTCTTC.

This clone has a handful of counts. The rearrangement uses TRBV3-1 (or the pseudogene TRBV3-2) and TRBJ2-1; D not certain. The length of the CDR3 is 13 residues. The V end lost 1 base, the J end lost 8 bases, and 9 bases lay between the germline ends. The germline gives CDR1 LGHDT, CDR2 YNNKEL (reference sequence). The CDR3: CASSQVFQYEQFF. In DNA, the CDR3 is TGTGCCAGCAGCCAAGTGTTCCAGTATGAGCAGTTCTTC.

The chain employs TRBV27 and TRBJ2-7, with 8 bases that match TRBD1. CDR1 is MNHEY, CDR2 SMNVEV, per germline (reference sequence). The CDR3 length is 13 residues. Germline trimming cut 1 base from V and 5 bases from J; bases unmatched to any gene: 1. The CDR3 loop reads CASSLLTGDEQYF. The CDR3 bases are TGTGCCAGCAGTTTATTGACAGGGGACGAGCAGTACTTC.

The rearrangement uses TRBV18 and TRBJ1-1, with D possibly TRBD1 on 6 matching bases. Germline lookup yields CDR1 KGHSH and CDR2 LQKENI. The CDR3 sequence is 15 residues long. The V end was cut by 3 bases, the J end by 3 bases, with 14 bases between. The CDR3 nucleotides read TGTGCCAGCTCACCCCCTATGGGGGGCGACACTGAAGCTTTCTTT. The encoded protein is CASSPPMGGDTEAFF.

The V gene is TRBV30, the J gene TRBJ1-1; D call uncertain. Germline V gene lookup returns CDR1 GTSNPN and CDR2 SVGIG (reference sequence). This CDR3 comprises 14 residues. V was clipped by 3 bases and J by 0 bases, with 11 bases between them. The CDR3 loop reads CAWSQWPMNTEAFF. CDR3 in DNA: TGTGCCTGGAGCCAGTGGCCGATGAACACTGAAGCTTTCTTT.

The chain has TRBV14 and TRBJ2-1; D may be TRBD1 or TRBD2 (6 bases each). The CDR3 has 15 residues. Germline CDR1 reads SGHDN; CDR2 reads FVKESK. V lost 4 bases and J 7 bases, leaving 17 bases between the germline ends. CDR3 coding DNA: TGTGCCAGCAGCCGCGGGACATGGGGTAGGAATGAGCAGTTCTTC. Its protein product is CASSRGTWGRNEQFF.

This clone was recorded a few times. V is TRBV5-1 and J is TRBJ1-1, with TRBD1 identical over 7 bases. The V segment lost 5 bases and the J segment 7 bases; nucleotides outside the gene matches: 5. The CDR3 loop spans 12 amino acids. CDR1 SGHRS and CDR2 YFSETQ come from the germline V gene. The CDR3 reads CASRGGGGEAFF. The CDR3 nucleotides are TGCGCCAGCAGGGGAGGGGGCGGTGAAGCTTTCTTT.

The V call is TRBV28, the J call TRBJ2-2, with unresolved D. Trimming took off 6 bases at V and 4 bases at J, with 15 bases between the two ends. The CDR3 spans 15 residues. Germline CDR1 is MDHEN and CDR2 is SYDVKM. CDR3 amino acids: CASRQIRRVTGELFF. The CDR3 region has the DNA TGTGCCAGCAGACAAATAAGACGGGTCACCGGGGAGCTGTTTTTT.

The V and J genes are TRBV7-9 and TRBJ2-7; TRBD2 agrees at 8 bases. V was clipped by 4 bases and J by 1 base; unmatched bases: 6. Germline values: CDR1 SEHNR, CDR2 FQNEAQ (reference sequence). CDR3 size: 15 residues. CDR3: CASSSGRVASYEQYF. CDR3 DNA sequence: TGTGCCAGCAGCTCCGGGAGGGTTGCGTCCTACGAGCAGTACTTC.

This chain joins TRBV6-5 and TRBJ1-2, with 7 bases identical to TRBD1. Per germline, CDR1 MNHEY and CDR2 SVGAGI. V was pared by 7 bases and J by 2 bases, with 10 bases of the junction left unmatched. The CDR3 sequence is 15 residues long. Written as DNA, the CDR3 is TGTGCCAGCACCAAAACCGGGACAGCGAACTATGGCTACACCTTC. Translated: CASTKTGTANYGYTF.

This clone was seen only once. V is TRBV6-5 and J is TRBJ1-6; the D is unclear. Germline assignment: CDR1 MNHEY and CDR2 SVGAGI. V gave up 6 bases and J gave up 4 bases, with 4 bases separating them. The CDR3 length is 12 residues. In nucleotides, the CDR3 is TGTGCCAGCAGGCCTTATAATTCACCCCTCCACTTT. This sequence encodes CASRPYNSPLHF.

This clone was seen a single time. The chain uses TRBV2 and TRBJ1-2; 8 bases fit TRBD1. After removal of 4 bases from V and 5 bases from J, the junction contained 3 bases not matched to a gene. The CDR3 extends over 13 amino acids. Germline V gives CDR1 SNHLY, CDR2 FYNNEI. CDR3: CASSVGQAYGYTF. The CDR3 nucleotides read TGTGCCAGCAGTGTGGGACAGGCGTATGGCTACACCTTC.

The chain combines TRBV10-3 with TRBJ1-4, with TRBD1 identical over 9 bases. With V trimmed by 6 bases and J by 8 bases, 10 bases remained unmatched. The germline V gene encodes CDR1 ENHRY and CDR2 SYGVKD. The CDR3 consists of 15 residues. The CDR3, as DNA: TGTGCCATCAGCTTTGGGGACAGGGTAACGGAAAAACTGTTTTTT. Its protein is CAISFGDRVTEKLFF.

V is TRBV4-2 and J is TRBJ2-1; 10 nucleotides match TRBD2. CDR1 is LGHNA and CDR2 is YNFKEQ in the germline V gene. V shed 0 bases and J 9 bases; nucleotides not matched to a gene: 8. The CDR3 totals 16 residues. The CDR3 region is CASSQDQVASGSEQFF. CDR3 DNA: TGTGCCAGCAGCCAAGATCAGGTGGCTAGCGGGAGTGAGCAGTTCTTC.

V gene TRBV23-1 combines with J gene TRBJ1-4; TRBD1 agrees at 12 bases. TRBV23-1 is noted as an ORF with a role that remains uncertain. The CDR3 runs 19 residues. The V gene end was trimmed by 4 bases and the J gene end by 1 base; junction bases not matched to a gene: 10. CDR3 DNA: TGCGCCAGCAGTCCACCAAGGGACAGGGGGCGGGGAACTAATGAAAAACTGTTTTTT. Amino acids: CASSPPRDRGRGTNEKLFF.

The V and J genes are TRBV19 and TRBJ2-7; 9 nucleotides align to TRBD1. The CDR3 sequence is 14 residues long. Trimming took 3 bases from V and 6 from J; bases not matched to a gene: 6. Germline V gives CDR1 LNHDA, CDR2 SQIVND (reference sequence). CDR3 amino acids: CASSIGTGSGEQYF. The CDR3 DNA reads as TGTGCCAGTAGTATCGGGACAGGGAGTGGCGAGCAGTACTTC.

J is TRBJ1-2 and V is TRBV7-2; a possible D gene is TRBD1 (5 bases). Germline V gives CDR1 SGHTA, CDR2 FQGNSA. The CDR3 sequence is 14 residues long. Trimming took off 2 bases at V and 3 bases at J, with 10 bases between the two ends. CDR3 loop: CASSLTGTYYGYTF. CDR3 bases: TGTGCCAGCAGCTTAACCGGGACCTACTATGGCTACACCTTC.

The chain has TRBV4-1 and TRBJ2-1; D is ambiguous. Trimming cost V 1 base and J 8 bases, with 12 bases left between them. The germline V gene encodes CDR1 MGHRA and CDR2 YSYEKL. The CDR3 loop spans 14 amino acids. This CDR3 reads CASSQAAVVDEQFF. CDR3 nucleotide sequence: TGCGCCAGCAGCCAAGCGGCGGTTGTGGATGAGCAGTTCTTC.

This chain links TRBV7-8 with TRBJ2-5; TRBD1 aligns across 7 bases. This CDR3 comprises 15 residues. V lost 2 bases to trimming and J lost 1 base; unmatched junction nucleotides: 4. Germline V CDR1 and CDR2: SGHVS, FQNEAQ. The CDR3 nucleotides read TGTGCCAGCAGCTTACGAAGGGGGCTCCAAGAGACCCAGTACTTC. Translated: CASSLRRGLQETQYF.

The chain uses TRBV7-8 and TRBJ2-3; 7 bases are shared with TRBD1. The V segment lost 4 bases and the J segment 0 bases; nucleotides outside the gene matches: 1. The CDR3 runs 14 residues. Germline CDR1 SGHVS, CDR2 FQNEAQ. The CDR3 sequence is CASSSGQSTDTQYF. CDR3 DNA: TGTGCCAGCAGCTCGGGACAGAGCACAGATACGCAGTATTTT.

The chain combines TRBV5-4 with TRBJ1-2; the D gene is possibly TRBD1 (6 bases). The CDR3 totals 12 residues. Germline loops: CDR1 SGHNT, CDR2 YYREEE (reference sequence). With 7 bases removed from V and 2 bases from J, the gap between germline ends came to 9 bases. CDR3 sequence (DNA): TGTGCCAGCCAGGGGTTGAACTATGGCTACACCTTC. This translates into CASQGLNYGYTF.

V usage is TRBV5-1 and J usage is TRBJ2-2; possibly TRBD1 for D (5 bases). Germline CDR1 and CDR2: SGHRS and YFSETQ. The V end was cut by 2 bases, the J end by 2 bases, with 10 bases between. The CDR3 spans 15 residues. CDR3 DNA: TGCGCCAGCAGCTTAGTTGACAGAAACACCGGGGAGCTGTTTTTT. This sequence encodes CASSLVDRNTGELFF.